This T cell receptor beta chain was captured in a study of cytomegalovirus exposure and HLA in healthy donors. Study observations and caveats: It emerged from a later analysis that several of the most significant clusters appeared to be linked to common viral pathogens. HLA allele associations emerged for roughly 16,000 TCR beta sequences in a later analysis, at 0.05 false discovery rate. The study flagged 150 to 200 TCR beta chains as cytomegalovirus-associated.

To note about this clone: Antigen specificity is unknown.

Use of 60 Vbeta and 13 Jbeta primers characterized the PCR. The method was immunoSEQ multiplex PCR; TCRdb's version includes in-frame clones alone and lacks a portion of them. The sample yields a few hundred thousand clones, approximately 70% seen once. The CDR3 is 14 amino acids. Germline trimming cut 6 bases from V and 7 bases from J; bases unmatched to any gene: 7. Germline CDR1 MNHEY, CDR2 SMNVEV (reference sequence). The chain combines TRBV27 with TRBJ2-1; TRBD2 matches at 9 bases. The sequenced sample consisted of PBMCs. The source of this sequence is a woman between 25 and 40 years old in good health and CMV-seronegative. CDR3 DNA: TGTGCCAGCAGAAATAGCGGGGGAGTTAATGAGCAGTTCTTC. It translates to CASRNSGGVNEQFF.